This passage covers 9 T cell receptor beta chains from one sample sequenced in a study of Ad26.COV2.S vaccination and SARS-CoV-2 variants. Assay: immunoSEQ multiplex PCR; the TCRdb copy retains only in-frame clones and omits some. The repertoire holds over 400,000 clones, with about 90% as singletons. Treatment in this sample: some 20 received Ad26.COV2.S at low or high dose, single or two shots; about 5 received placebo; per-sample allocation not given. Samples analyzed were those drawn on day 63 after the first vaccine or placebo injection. The input for sequencing was peripheral blood, taken in a trial of Ad26.COV2.S vaccine versus placebo. The receptor set was obtained from a person aged 18 to 59 who received the Ad26.COV2.S COVID-19 vaccine or a placebo.

This sequence joins TRBV7-2 and TRBJ1-6; TRBD1 matches 9 bases. Trimming cost V 5 bases and J 9 bases; bases outside gene matches: 5. The CDR3 extends over 14 amino acids. Germline assignment: CDR1 SGHTA and CDR2 FQGNSA. The CDR3 DNA sequence: TGTGCCAGCAGCGAGGACAGGGGTAGTTCACCCCTCCACTTT. This translates into CASSEDRGSSPLHF.

This chain links TRBV11-2 with TRBJ2-2, with a tentative D call TRBD1 (6 bases). There are 15 residues in the CDR3. Trimming pared 5 bases from V and 2 bases from J, leaving 12 bases between. Germline CDR1 and CDR2: SGHAT and FQNNGV. The CDR3 here is CASSAWDTNTGELFF. In nucleotides, the CDR3 is TGTGCCAGCAGCGCCTGGGACACTAACACCGGGGAGCTGTTTTTT.

The V and J genes are TRBV3-1 (or the pseudogene TRBV3-2) and TRBJ1-1; D uncertain. Germline CDR1 reads LGHDT; CDR2 reads YNNKEL (reference sequence). Trimming pared 1 base from V and 3 bases from J, leaving 9 bases between. The CDR3 runs to 14 residues. The CDR3 protein is CASSQVARDTEAFF. DNA for the CDR3: TGTGCCAGCAGCCAAGTGGCGAGGGACACTGAAGCTTTCTTT.

This clone was observed many times. The chain employs TRBV5-6 and TRBJ2-7, with no clear D. The CDR3 length is 13 residues. With 4 bases removed from V and 6 bases from J, the gap between germline ends came to 14 bases. Germline V gene data show CDR1 as SGHDT and CDR2 as YYEEEE. The CDR3 here is CASSQQRSGEQYF. The CDR3 DNA is TGTGCCAGCAGCCAACAACGATCGGGCGAGCAGTACTTC.

CDR3 sequence reads: CASSYRQGPTVYEQYF. The CDR3 region has the DNA TGTGCCAGCAGTTACCGACAGGGCCCCACCGTATACGAGCAGTACTTC. The chain carries TRBV6-6 and TRBJ2-7, with 7 bases lining up with TRBD1. This CDR3 is 16 amino acids long. Trimming cost V 2 bases and J 4 bases; bases outside gene matches: 11. Germline CDR1 reads MNHNY; CDR2 reads SVGAGI (reference sequence).

The genes are TRBV18 and TRBJ2-2, with 8 bases that match TRBD1. Germline loops: CDR1 KGHSH, CDR2 LQKENI. Losses at the gene ends were 2 bases for V and 5 bases for J; bases not matched to a gene: 1. The CDR3 loop spans 14 amino acids. The CDR3 nucleotides are TGTGCCAGCTCACCATACAGGGGGACCGGGGAGCTGTTTTTT. This sequence encodes CASSPYRGTGELFF.

This clone was seen just once. The chain is built from TRBV19 and TRBJ2-1, with D perhaps assigned TRBD1 or TRBD2 (5 bases each). The CDR3 sequence is 12 residues long. V lost 3 bases to trimming and J lost 12 bases, with 12 bases between them. CDR1 and CDR2 (germline): LNHDA, SQIVND (reference sequence). The CDR3 sequence: CASSIGAAGQFF. DNA for the CDR3: TGTGCCAGTAGTATCGGGGCTGCGGGGCAGTTCTTC.

This clone was counted between two and nine times. The chain couples TRBV24-1 to TRBJ2-1, with D perhaps matching TRBD2 (6 bases). Germline CDR1 is KGHDR and CDR2 is SFDVKD. V was cut by 4 bases and J by 8 bases, with 14 bases left in between. The CDR3 spans 14 residues. CDR3 DNA: TGTGCCACCAGTGACCCAGCGGGCCGGGATGAGCAGTTCTTC. As protein: CATSDPAGRDEQFF.

V is TRBV14 and J is TRBJ2-5, with a tentative D call TRBD1 (6 bases). V was clipped by 3 bases and J by 7 bases, with 21 bases between them. Germline CDR1 SGHDN, CDR2 FVKESK. The CDR3 has 16 amino acids. Here the CDR3 reads CASSQLSQGRHGTQYF. The CDR3 nucleotides read TGTGCCAGCAGCCAGTTATCACAGGGACGCCATGGGACCCAGTACTTC.